The clone carrying this T cell receptor beta chain came up a few times. What it binds is not known. The source of the sample is a study of cytomegalovirus exposure and HLA in healthy donors. As for the study in general: As an earlier analysis found, roughly 170 million T cells yielded 100 million to 130 million unique TCR beta sequences.

This CDR3 comprises 15 residues. The junction had 8 bases not matched to a gene; V was cut back by 5 bases and J by 4 bases. CDR1 is SNHLY and CDR2 is FYNNEI in the germline V gene. 13 Jbeta primers and 60 Vbeta primers were used for the PCR. The assay was immunoSEQ multiplex PCR, and TCRdb's table has in-frame clones only and misses some. The data contain 75,000 to 90,000 clones, 70% to 75% of them seen just once; the ten biggest clones take up more than 3.5%. Study-wide results and caveats: Cytomegalovirus association was assigned to 170 or so TCR beta chains. With further analysis later on, most CMV-associated TCR beta chains appeared HLA-restricted. A later analysis revealed that TCR association rates differed between HLA loci, peaking at DRB1 and bottoming out at HLA-C.

The rearrangement uses TRBV2 and TRBJ1-2, with 9 bases aligning to TRBD1. This receptor was taken from a man aged 55 to 70 in good health and CMV-seronegative. The specimen was PBMCs. CDR3 bases: TGTGCCAGCAGTCGGGACAGGGAAGGTTTCTATGGCTACACCTTC. This translates into CASSRDREGFYGYTF.